These 17 T cell receptor beta chains were all obtained from the same sample, sequenced in a study of OX40 agonist ivuxolimab in advanced cancers. Libraries were prepared by immunoSEQ multiplex PCR; TCRdb keeps only in-frame clonotypes and omits some of them. The sample lists around 84,000 clones, around nine tenths occurring once. The source was CD4+ or CD8+ T cells sorted from blood, collected in a trial of the OX40 agonist ivuxolimab. The receptor source for this set is an adult with an advanced solid tumor such as melanoma, head and neck, liver or kidney cancer.

V usage is TRBV19 and J usage is TRBJ1-5, with a tentative D call TRBD1 (6 bases). The CDR3 extends over 15 amino acids. Trimming shortened V by 4 bases and J by 3 bases, and 13 bases separated the two germline ends. Looked up from germline, CDR1 is LNHDA and CDR2 is SQIVND (reference sequence). The CDR3 nucleotides are TGTGCCAGTAGTACCGACAGGATCCCCAATCAGCCCCAGCATTTT. It encodes CASSTDRIPNQPQHF.

The chain is built from TRBV7-2 and TRBJ1-2, with D possibly TRBD1 on 5 matching bases. Germline V CDR1 and CDR2: SGHTA, FQGNSA. The V end was cut by 7 bases, the J end by 3 bases, with 15 bases between. The CDR3 contains 14 residues. DNA of the CDR3: TGTGCCAGCATCCCCCAGATGGGGGACTATGGCTACACCTTC. Amino acid sequence: CASIPQMGDYGYTF.

To note about this clone: This sample also contains other DNA sequences that code for the same CDR3. The chain recombines TRBV6-5 with TRBJ2-3; D is unclear. The ends were cut back, 6 bases at V and 0 bases at J, with 10 bases in the middle. Germline CDR1 is MNHEY and CDR2 is SVGAGI. CDR3 length: 14 residues. CDR3 loop: CASRTEPSTDTQYF. The CDR3 nucleotides read TGTGCCAGCAGGACGGAACCTAGCACAGATACGCAGTATTTT.

The genes are TRBV28 and TRBJ1-2; D is undetermined. This CDR3 comprises 17 residues. Between the trimmed V and J ends, which lost 3 bases and 0 bases, there was a span of 17 bases. Germline-derived CDR1 and CDR2 are MDHEN and SYDVKM. This CDR3 reads CASSFVGRSFTNYGYTF. The CDR3 coding sequence is TGTGCCAGCAGTTTTGTTGGACGATCATTCACTAACTATGGCTACACCTTC.

This chain joins TRBV6-6 and TRBJ2-1; TRBD2 matches at 10 bases. The V gene's germline CDR1 is MNHNY and CDR2 SVGAGI (reference sequence). The trim removed 4 bases at V and 7 bases at J, leaving 10 bases unmatched. The CDR3 length is 16 residues. The CDR3 region has the DNA TGTGCCAGCAGTTCGCGGCTAGCGGGAGAATTGAATGAGCAGTTCTTC. Translation gives CASSSRLAGELNEQFF.

This chain connects TRBV28 to TRBJ1-2, with a possible D match to TRBD1 (6 bases). This CDR3 is built from 12 residues. V was trimmed by 10 bases and J by 5 bases, leaving 14 bases between them. Germline V CDR1 and CDR2: MDHEN, SYDVKM. For the CDR3, the DNA is TGTGCCACCCGGACAGCTTTATATGGCTACACCTTC. Translating gives CATRTALYGYTF.

The rearrangement uses TRBV7-9 and TRBJ2-3; D is unresolved. Germline loops: CDR1 SEHNR, CDR2 FQNEAQ (reference sequence). CDR3 size: 14 residues. V dropped 8 bases and J dropped 0 bases, with 12 bases sitting between them. The CDR3 coding sequence is TGTGCCAGCGGAACAGAGTTCAGCACAGATACGCAGTATTTT. Protein: CASGTEFSTDTQYF.

This rearrangement joins TRBV7-3 to TRBJ2-2; weak D call: TRBD2 (6 bases). This CDR3 comprises 17 residues. Germline V gene sequence: CDR1 SGHTA, CDR2 FQGTGA. Trimming shortened V by 0 bases and J by 0 bases, and 11 bases separated the two germline ends. This chain's CDR3 is CASSLTGGIANTGELFF. CDR3 DNA: TGTGCCAGCAGCTTAACGGGGGGAATCGCGAACACCGGGGAGCTGTTTTTT.

The chain carries TRBV29-1 and TRBJ2-5; the match to TRBD2 covers 10 bases. Germline trimming cut 5 bases from V and 5 bases from J; bases unmatched to any gene: 8. The germline gives CDR1 SQVTM, CDR2 ANQGSEA. The CDR3 spans 14 residues. CDR3 sequence reads: CSVRERGGSETQYF. DNA of the CDR3: TGCAGCGTTAGGGAGCGGGGGGGCTCGGAGACCCAGTACTTC.

This chain connects TRBV9 to TRBJ2-2; 12 bases map to TRBD1. This CDR3 region has 16 residues. The ends lost 2 bases at V and 8 bases at J; junction bases unmatched: 7. CDR1 and CDR2 (germline): SGDLS, YYNGEE. The CDR3 spells CASSVLGQGASGELFF. The CDR3 bases are TGTGCCAGCAGCGTCCTGGGACAGGGGGCGTCGGGGGAGCTGTTTTTT. Full variable domain (rest looked up from reference TRBV9 and TRBJ2-2): DSGVTQTPKHLITATGQRVTLRCSPRSGDLSVYWYQQSLDQGLQFLIQYYNGEERAKGNILERFSAQQFPDLHSELNLSSLELGDSALYFCASSVLGQGASGELFFGEGSRLTVL.

V is TRBV28 and J is TRBJ2-7, with D perhaps matching TRBD1 (5 bases). CDR1 and CDR2 (germline): MDHEN, SYDVKM. CDR3 length: 13 residues. Trimming left V 6 bases short and J 3 bases short, with 12 bases between. CDR3 bases: TGTGCCAGCAGACCCGTAGGGGACTACGAGCAGTACTTC. Translation: CASRPVGDYEQYF. The entire variable domain, with the rest obtained from reference TRBV28 and TRBJ2-7, is as follows: DVKVTQSSRYLVKRTGEKVFLECVQDMDHENMFWYRQDPGLGLRLIYFSYDVKMKEKGDIPEGYSVSREKKERFSLILESASTNQTSMYLCASRPVGDYEQYFGPGTRLTVT.

This chain joins TRBV7-9 and TRBJ2-1, with 9 bases matching TRBD2. Trimming cost V 9 bases and J 2 bases; bases outside gene matches: 2. Germline lookup yields CDR1 SEHNR and CDR2 FQNEAQ (reference sequence). The CDR3 runs 13 residues. The CDR3 nucleotides are TGTGCCAGTAAGCGGGGGGCCTACAATGAGCAGTTCTTC. As protein: CASKRGAYNEQFF.

This clone was seen only once. V is TRBV19 and J is TRBJ2-6; 9 positions agree with TRBD1. Germline loops: CDR1 LNHDA, CDR2 SQIVND (reference sequence). V shed 3 bases and J 0 bases; nucleotides not matched to a gene: 6. CDR3 size: 18 residues. The CDR3, as DNA: TGTGCCAGTAGTATTCTTGGACAGGGGTACTCTGGGGCCAACGTCCTGACTTTC. This encodes CASSILGQGYSGANVLTF.

The chain couples TRBV12-2 to TRBJ1-3; the table's TRBD1 call for D was not verified on the DNA. TRBV12-2 is reported as a pseudogene. The CDR3 consists of 16 residues. The CDR3 loop reads CASRLGSGDSGNTIYF. The CDR3 DNA reads as TGTGCAAGTCGCTTGGGATCAGGGGACTCTGGAAACACCATATATTTT.

This sequence joins TRBV28 and TRBJ2-3, with 8 bases aligning to TRBD2. The trim removed 8 bases at V and 5 bases at J, leaving 15 bases unmatched. CDR1 is MDHEN, CDR2 SYDVKM, per germline. This CDR3 spans 16 amino acids. DNA for the CDR3: TGTGCCAGCCAGTCCCCCAGCGGGAGTGGGGGAGATACGCAGTATTTT. Translating it yields CASQSPSGSGGDTQYF. Drawing the rest from reference TRBV28 and TRBJ2-3, the complete variable domain is DVKVTQSSRYLVKRTGEKVFLECVQDMDHENMFWYRQDPGLGLRLIYFSYDVKMKEKGDIPEGYSVSREKKERFSLILESASTNQTSMYLCASQSPSGSGGDTQYFGPGTRLTVL.

The chain is built from TRBV27 and TRBJ1-5; the D gene is possibly TRBD1 (5 bases). The germline V gene encodes CDR1 MNHEY and CDR2 SMNVEV (reference sequence). The length of the CDR3 is 14 residues. With 8 bases removed from V and 3 bases from J, the gap between germline ends came to 14 bases. This chain's CDR3 is CASRGFGVNQPQHF. CDR3 sequence (DNA): TGTGCCAGCCGGGGGTTCGGGGTCAATCAGCCCCAGCATTTT.

The chain combines TRBV6-5 with TRBJ1-1; D ambiguous. Looked up from germline, CDR1 is MNHEY and CDR2 is SVGAGI. There are 11 residues in the CDR3. Trimming removed 5 bases from V and 5 bases from J, with 6 bases in between. CDR3 DNA: TGTGCCAGCAGTCGGGGTACTGAAGCTTTCTTT. It is translated as CASSRGTEAFF.